This is a list of T cell receptor beta chains from one sample in a study of shared clonotypes between healthy human individuals. Assay: immunoSEQ multiplex PCR; the TCRdb copy retains only in-frame clones and omits some. There are approximately 2.3 million clones in the sample; roughly 93% occur only once, and about 0.37% lies in the top ten. Material for sequencing was naive CD4+ T cells from PBMCs. These receptors originate from a man younger than 35 in good health. Some clones in this sample may be carry-over from other donors' samples. CDR3s include the opening cysteine and the closing phenylalanine or tryptophan. The D gene is left open where the match is weak. Clone size is shown for a subset of rows, as once, few, many or a class of expanded clone.

DNA | CDR3 | V | D | J | size
TGTGCCAGCAGAAACAGGGAGAGAAGTTCACCCCTCCACTTT | CASRNRERSSPLHF | TRBV6-5 | - | TRBJ1-6 | once
TGTGCCAGCAGAGCCAGGGACACCCCTAACTATGGCTACACCTTC | CASRARDTPNYGYTF | TRBV2 | - | TRBJ1-2 | once
TGTGCCAGCAGTCCTCAGTACAATGAGCAGTTCTTC | CASSPQYNEQFF | TRBV28 | - | TRBJ2-1 | -
TGTGCCAGCAGCGTAGTCGTGGGGACTAGCGGGACTGAGCAGTTCTTC | CASSVVVGTSGTEQFF | TRBV9 | TRBD2 | TRBJ2-1 | -
TGTGCCTGGAGCGCCACCTCGCGATGGACCCAGTACTTC | CAWSATSRWTQYF | TRBV30 | - | TRBJ2-5 | -
TGTGCCTGGAGCCGTAGGACAGGACGTAACAGAAGCAATCAGCCCCAGCATTTT | CAWSRRTGRNRSNQPQHF | TRBV30 | TRBD1 | TRBJ1-5 | -
TGTGCCAGCAGCGGGACTAGTAGGGAGTTAGAGACCTACAATGAGCAGTTCTTC | CASSGTSRELETYNEQFF | TRBV5-6 | TRBD2 | TRBJ2-1 | -
TGTGCCAGCAGTTCTATAGGGACAGGGTCCTACGAGCAGTACTTC | CASSSIGTGSYEQYF | TRBV28 | TRBD1 | TRBJ2-7 | -
TGTGCCATCAGTGATGGGGACAGGGGAAGCAATGAGCAGTTCTTC | CAISDGDRGSNEQFF | TRBV10-3 | TRBD1 | TRBJ2-1 | -
TGTGCCAGCAGCGTCGTAACCGGGACTAGGCACTACGAGCAGTACTTC | CASSVVTGTRHYEQYF | TRBV5-4 | TRBD2 | TRBJ2-7 | once
TGCGCCAGCAGCCCGACCCGAGGGGGCACTGAAGCTTTCTTT | CASSPTRGGTEAFF | TRBV5-1 | - | TRBJ1-1 | -
TGTGCCAGTAGTATCCCCGGGACAGGGGGTCAGCCCCAGCATTTT | CASSIPGTGGQPQHF | TRBV19 | TRBD1 | TRBJ1-5 | few
TGTGCCAGCAGTGGGGGTGTCAATCAGCCCCAGCATTTT | CASSGGVNQPQHF | TRBV2 | - | TRBJ1-5 | -
TGTGCCACCAGCCGAGGGGGACAGGGACGATTTTGGCTGTTTTTT | CATSRGGQGRFWLFF | TRBV15 | TRBD1 | TRBJ1-4 | -
TGTGCCAGCAGTTTAAACACCGGGACAAATAATTCACCCCTCCACTTT | CASSLNTGTNNSPLHF | TRBV27 | - | TRBJ1-6 | -
TGTGCCAGCAGCTTACAACTAGCGGGGGACAGTACGCAGTATTTT | CASSLQLAGDSTQYF | TRBV7-2 | TRBD2 | TRBJ2-3 | -
TGCGCCAGCAGCCCCAATGGACAGGCAAGTCAGCCCCAGCATTTT | CASSPNGQASQPQHF | TRBV4-1 | TRBD1 | TRBJ1-5 | -
TGCAGCGCCGAGGGGTCAGTCGGAGGGGCTACGCAGTATTTT | CSAEGSVGGATQYF | TRBV29-1 | - | TRBJ2-3 | -
TGCGCCAGCAGTTTTACCGGGACAGGGGGCCCCGAGCAGTACTTC | CASSFTGTGGPEQYF | TRBV5-1 | TRBD1 | TRBJ2-7 | -
TGCGCCAGCAGCTTGGCTCCGCCAGGGGATAGTGGCTACACCTTC | CASSLAPPGDSGYTF | TRBV5-1 | - | TRBJ1-2 | -
TGTGCTAGTGGTTTGGGCCAAGGCACTGAAGCTTTCTTT | CASGLGQGTEAFF | TRBV12-5 | - | TRBJ1-1 | once
TGTGCCAGTGGGCGGGACTCCCAAGAGACCCAGTACTTC | CASGRDSQETQYF | TRBV19 | - | TRBJ2-5 | -
TGTGCCAGCAGCTTGTGGAGGGCCGGGCCCGGGGAGCTGTTTTTT | CASSLWRAGPGELFF | TRBV5-6 | - | TRBJ2-2 | -
TGTGCCAGCAGTCTCGGCAGGGGGCCCGGGGAGCTGTTTTTT | CASSLGRGPGELFF | TRBV27 | TRBD1 | TRBJ2-2 | -
TGTGCCAGCAGCCCGGTACGGGGGGCTCAAGAGACCCAGTACTTC | CASSPVRGAQETQYF | TRBV5-4 | - | TRBJ2-5 | -
TGTGCAACTCCGAGGACGGAGGCCTACGAGCAGTACTTC | CATPRTEAYEQYF | TRBV12-2 | - | TRBJ2-7 | -
TGCAGCGCTTGGGACAGGAACACTGAAGCTTTCTTT | CSAWDRNTEAFF | TRBV29-1 | TRBD1 | TRBJ1-1 | few
TGTGCCAGCATAGAAGGGACTGAAGCTTTCTTT | CASIEGTEAFF | TRBV28 | - | TRBJ1-1 | -
TGTGCCAGCAGTTTTTTGCGACGGAGGGAGAACACCGGGGAGCTGTTTTTT | CASSFLRRRENTGELFF | TRBV28 | - | TRBJ2-2 | -
TGTGCCAGCAGCCAGGCTAGCGGGAGCACAGATACGCAGTATTTT | CASSQASGSTDTQYF | TRBV4-2 | TRBD2 | TRBJ2-3 | -
TGCGCCAGCAGCCAAGTAGGGTCACAGGGGGTCACAGATACGCAGTATTTT | CASSQVGSQGVTDTQYF | TRBV4-3 | TRBD1 | TRBJ2-3 | -
TGTGCCAGCTCACCTAACATCGGGGAAAACATTCAGTACTTC | CASSPNIGENIQYF | TRBV18 | - | TRBJ2-4 | -
TGCGCCAGCAGTGGGGTAGCCTACGAGCAGTACTTC | CASSGVAYEQYF | TRBV10-2 | - | TRBJ2-7 | -
TGTGCCAGCAGTTTTACAGGGACGGGCAATCAGCCCCAGCATTTT | CASSFTGTGNQPQHF | TRBV2 | - | TRBJ1-5 | -
TGTGCCATCCTCTCCCGGGACAGGGGATACAATGAGCAGTTCTTC | CAILSRDRGYNEQFF | TRBV28 | TRBD1 | TRBJ2-1 | -